The sequence of this TCR beta chain was determined in a study of a mutant IDH1 vaccine in newly diagnosed glioma. Study-wide background: Patients arrived already treated with radiotherapy, temozolomide, or both, most having had both.

This CDR3 spans 14 amino acids. Per the germline V gene, CDR1 is PRHDT and CDR2 is FYEKMQ (reference sequence). Trimming removed 5 bases from V and 7 bases from J; junction bases left unmatched: 9. Noted time point: week 35, safety follow-up. Doses consisted of 300 ug of mutant IDH1 20-mer peptide each, paired with topical imiquimod. Using immunoSEQ multiplex PCR, the repertoire was profiled, and TCRdb retains in-frame clones only, with some absent. The sample includes tens of thousands of clones, about four fifths of them seen just once. Details on this clone: Its antigen is not known.

The material sequenced was PBMCs, taken from a glioma patient whose treatment included an IDH1 peptide vaccine. This receptor was taken from a young woman with glioma. This sequence joins TRBV13 and TRBJ2-5; 8 positions match TRBD2. This chain's CDR3 is CASSLGLAGVTQYF. CDR3 coding DNA: TGTGCCAGCAGCCTCGGACTAGCAGGGGTGACCCAGTACTTC. Drawing the rest from reference TRBV13 and TRBJ2-5, the complete variable domain is AAGVIQSPRHLIKEKRETATLKCYPIPRHDTVYWYQQGPGQDPQFLISFYEKMQSDKGSIPDRFSAQQFSDYHSELNMSSLELGDSALYFCASSLGLAGVTQYFGPGTRLLVL.